The source of this T cell receptor beta chain is a study of T cell repertoires in cytomegalovirus infection. Background on the study: Public TCR beta signatures indicated both CMV infection and matching HLA type. Study results and limitations: The cumulative frequency of public TCR beta families distinguished individuals who carried CMV together with the relevant HLA. The response measured ex vivo was dominated by TCR beta clonotypes (HLA-C-restricted and CMV-specific).

Via MiXCR, TCRdb re-called the reads, giving one row per CDR3 protein. The sample carries around 260,000 distinct CDR3 sequences, less than 9.5% recorded once. The table lists this clonotype with a few counts. Its antigen is unknown. Sequenced input: PBMCs. This receptor was identified in a human donor in good health (CMV status not recorded). Some clones in this sample may be carry-over from other donors' samples.

In DNA form, the CDR3 reads TGCGCCAGCAGCTTCTTCGGGGGAACCCCCTACGAGCAGTACTTC. The encoded protein is CASSFFGGTPYEQYF. This sequence joins TRBV5-1 and TRBJ2-7; maybe TRBD2 (6 bases). The CDR3 sequence is 15 residues long. Germline loops: CDR1 SGHRS, CDR2 YFSETQ. Trimming shortened V by 2 bases and J by 2 bases, and 14 bases separated the two germline ends.